The clone carrying this T cell receptor (beta chain) is a singleton in its sample. What it binds is unknown. Templates that were synthetic TCR analogs were spiked into each PCR. Sequencing was performed with immunoSEQ multiplex PCR; in TCRdb, only in-frame clones are kept and a portion is missing. Found here are more than 60,000 clones, more than 70% of them singletons; the top ten hold about 11%. Time point defined: peripheral blood 6 weeks after treatment start. Patients presented with locally advanced or metastatic urothelial carcinoma. V was clipped by 0 bases and J by 9 bases; unmatched bases: 8. The germline CDR1 and CDR2 sequences are SGHNT and YENEEA. CDR3 size: 15 residues. These data belong to a study of PD-L1 blockade in urothelial cancer. Study-wide results and caveats: The study found that durable-benefit patients expanded tumor-associated blood clones more at 3 weeks. Pretreatment clonality of the blood TCR repertoire below the median was predictive of superior survival.

The rearrangement joins TRBV11-3 to TRBJ1-1; 9 bases fit TRBD1. This clonotype originated in a man between 60 and 75 years old with urothelial cancer. The specimen was PBMCs, collected around atezolizumab (anti-PD-L1) treatment. CDR3 nucleotide sequence: TGTGCCAGCAGCTTAGACCCCGGGACAGGGATTAAAGCTTTCTTT. Residues: CASSLDPGTGIKAFF.